These T cell receptor beta chains were read from a single sample in a study of blood T cell repertoires in COVID-19. The assay was immunoSEQ multiplex PCR, and TCRdb's table has in-frame clones only and misses some. The data hold more than 60,000 clones, with about 90% observed a single time. Sequencing was performed on peripheral blood. The receptors here all came from a human donor in a cohort sampled during active COVID-19. The CDR3 runs from the conserved cysteine through the conserved F or W. D genes are given only for firm matches. Rows give clone size only sometimes, using once, few, many, or a class for an expanded clone.

.,TRBJ1-5,TRBV6-1,.,CASSEQGIEPQHF,TGTGCCAGCAGTGAACAGGGTATTGAGCCCCAGCATTTT
.,TRBJ2-7,TRBV27,TRBD1,CASSPRQGPYEQYF,TGTGCCAGCAGTCCCAGACAGGGACCCTACGAGCAGTACTTC
.,TRBJ2-3,TRBV19,TRBD2,CASSPRLAGGLDTQYF,TGTGCCAGTAGTCCCCGACTTGCGGGGGGGCTAGATACGCAGTATTTT
.,TRBJ1-1,TRBV14,TRBD1,CASSQDSGTAKAFF,TGTGCCAGCAGCCAAGATTCGGGGACAGCGAAAGCTTTCTTT
.,TRBJ2-2,TRBV7-9,TRBD1,CASSDQGGRELFF,TGTGCCAGCAGCGATCAAGGGGGCCGGGAGCTGTTTTTT
.,TRBJ1-2,TRBV7-2,.,CASSLEDGARINYGYTF,TGTGCCAGCAGCTTAGAGGATGGGGCACGGATAAACTATGGCTACACCTTC
.,TRBJ2-1,TRBV7-9,TRBD2,CASSFGGGAENEQFF,TGTGCCAGCAGCTTCGGCGGGGGGGCTGAAAATGAGCAGTTCTTC
.,TRBJ2-7,TRBV12-3/TRBV12-4,.,CASSLQGSSEQYF,TGTGCCAGCAGTTTACAGGGATCCTCCGAGCAGTACTTC
.,TRBJ2-2,TRBV7-3,.,CASSPGGAGELFF,TGTGCCAGCAGTCCGGGTGGAGCCGGGGAGCTGTTTTTT
.,TRBJ2-7,TRBV6-5,.,CASMRQTSYEQYF,TGTGCCAGCATGCGGCAGACCTCCTACGAGCAGTACTTC
.,TRBJ2-7,TRBV6-5,.,CASSYSEVLTYEQYF,TGTGCCAGCAGTTACTCGGAGGTCCTTACCTACGAGCAGTACTTC
.,TRBJ2-3,TRBV19,TRBD2,CASSFLLAGGTDTQYF,TGTGCCAGCTCCTTCCTGCTAGCGGGGGGCACAGATACGCAGTATTTT
.,TRBJ1-2,TRBV7-2,TRBD1,CASSPGTALYGYTF,TGTGCCAGCAGCCCAGGGACAGCACTATATGGCTACACCTTC
.,TRBJ1-2,TRBV7-9,.,CARFASYRAGYTF,TGTGCCAGATTCGCCTCATACAGGGCTGGCTACACCTTC
.,TRBJ2-5,TRBV19,TRBD1,CASTRRQGEETQYF,TGTGCCAGTACCCGCCGGCAGGGGGAAGAGACCCAGTACTTC
.,TRBJ1-2,TRBV18,TRBD1,CASSPGQGTYGYTF,TGTGCCAGCTCACCAGGACAGGGAACTTATGGCTACACCTTC
.,TRBJ1-2,TRBV4-1,.,CASSHNQGNGYGYTF,TGCGCCAGCAGCCATAACCAGGGGAATGGCTATGGCTACACCTTC
.,TRBJ1-2,TRBV6-5,.,CASSYGADGYTF,TGTGCCAGCAGTTACGGGGCAGATGGCTACACCTTC
.,TRBJ2-7,TRBV19,.,CASTRSPTGNYEQYF,TGTGCCAGTACGCGATCTCCTACAGGGAACTACGAGCAGTACTTC
.,TRBJ1-1,TRBV18,TRBD1,CASSPSTGITEAFF,TGTGCCAGCTCACCATCGACAGGGATCACTGAAGCTTTCTTT
.,TRBJ1-1,TRBV11-2,TRBD1,CASRPNRGNTEAFF,TGTGCCAGCAGACCTAACAGGGGGAACACTGAAGCTTTCTTT
.,TRBJ2-7,TRBV5-6,.,CASSSQSYEQYF,TGTGCCAGCAGCTCGCAGTCCTACGAGCAGTACTTC
few,TRBJ1-5,TRBV5-1,.,CASSRELNQPQHF,TGCGCCAGCAGCCGGGAATTGAATCAGCCCCAGCATTTT
.,TRBJ2-3,TRBV6-4,.,CASSDSVPTGTQYF,TGTGCCAGCAGTGACTCGGTTCCCACGGGGACGCAGTATTTT
.,TRBJ1-5,TRBV27,.,CASSLFGGPNQPQHF,TGTGCCAGCAGTTTATTTGGTGGCCCCAATCAGCCCCAGCATTTT